Each of the 21 T cell receptor beta chains below was sequenced from the same sample in a study of beta chain features in type 1 diabetes. Isolated RNA was reverse transcribed in full, so expressed TCRB transcripts were sequenced. Sequencing was performed with immunoSEQ multiplex PCR; in TCRdb, only in-frame clones are kept and a portion is missing. Found here are approximately 84,000 clones, around a third of them singletons; the top ten hold over 0.4%. The specimen sequenced was stem cell memory CD4+ T cells from blood. All receptors come from a woman in her late teens or twenties in good health.

The chain joins TRBV29-1 to TRBJ1-4; D not certain. The V end was cut by 7 bases, the J end by 8 bases, with 17 bases between. CDR3 length equals 13 residues. Germline lookup yields CDR1 SQVTM and CDR2 ANQGSEA. CDR3: CSAYDRTGEKLFF. Written as DNA, the CDR3 is TGCAGCGCCTACGATCGTACCGGGGAAAAACTGTTTTTT.

The gene calls are TRBV10-3 and TRBJ2-5; 8 bases align to TRBD1. V lost 3 bases, J lost 6 bases, and 6 bases stayed unmatched. This CDR3 is 14 amino acids long. Germline V gene lookup returns CDR1 ENHRY and CDR2 SYGVKD. The CDR3: CAISEGTGLKTQYF. The DNA for the CDR3 is TGTGCCATCAGTGAAGGGACAGGTCTGAAGACCCAGTACTTC.

In DNA, the CDR3 is TGCGCCAGCAGCCAAGCAGAAGGACAGGGGGCCAATGAGCAGTTCTTC. It translates to CASSQAEGQGANEQFF. The chain carries TRBV4-1 and TRBJ2-1, with TRBD1 matching 11 bases. Germline V gene data show CDR1 as MGHRA and CDR2 as YSYEKL. With V trimmed by 1 base and J by 6 bases, 5 bases remained unmatched. The CDR3 has 16 residues.

This clone came up a few times. The chain carries TRBV7-2 and TRBJ2-2; 8 nucleotides align to TRBD1. The CDR3 is made up of 15 amino acids. Germline V gene sequence: CDR1 SGHTA, CDR2 FQGNSA. The junction had 7 bases not matched to a gene; V was cut back by 5 bases and J by 5 bases. This chain's CDR3 is CASSLRTGYTGELFF. The CDR3 bases are TGTGCCAGCAGCCTTAGGACAGGGTATACCGGGGAGCTGTTTTTT.

CDR3 nucleotide sequence: TGTGCCAGCAGCTCTACGCAACAAGAGACCCAGTACTTC. Translating gives CASSSTQQETQYF. V usage is TRBV7-2 and J usage is TRBJ2-5; D unclear. Germline loops: CDR1 SGHTA, CDR2 FQGNSA. The CDR3 is made up of 13 amino acids. V was clipped by 4 bases and J by 2 bases, with 8 bases between them.

This clone was seen a handful of times. The gene calls are TRBV7-2 and TRBJ2-7; 7 bases fit TRBD1. CDR1 and CDR2 from the germline V gene are SGHTA and FQGNSA. The CDR3 has 18 residues. V lost 0 bases, J lost 1 base, and 12 bases stayed unmatched. The CDR3 DNA sequence: TGTGCCAGCAGCTTAGCGGCCTCCTGGTGGGACAGTTCCTACGAGCAGTACTTC. Translation: CASSLAASWWDSSYEQYF.

DNA for the CDR3: TGCGCCAGCAGCCAAAACGCAGGACAGGGAACCTACGAGCAGTACTTC. Protein product: CASSQNAGQGTYEQYF. This chain connects TRBV4-1 to TRBJ2-7; the match to TRBD1 covers 8 bases. CDR3 length: 16 amino acids. J gave up 2 bases and V 2 bases, and 8 bases lay outside the gene matches. Germline CDR1 and CDR2: MGHRA and YSYEKL.

This clone was detected only a few times. The chain recombines TRBV7-8 with TRBJ2-7; weak D call: TRBD2 (6 bases). The germline V gene encodes CDR1 SGHVS and CDR2 FQNEAQ. The CDR3 sequence is 15 residues long. V dropped 7 bases and J dropped 6 bases, with 22 bases sitting between them. The DNA for the CDR3 is TGTGCCAGCACCCCTAGTCGGGGGAAAAGAGGCGAGCAGTACTTC. Its protein is CASTPSRGKRGEQYF.

The chain uses TRBV18 and TRBJ1-2, with 9 nucleotides matching TRBD1. The CDR3 length is 15 residues. After removal of 3 bases from V and 7 bases from J, the junction contained 9 bases not matched to a gene. The germline gives CDR1 KGHSH, CDR2 LQKENI. The CDR3 sequence is CASSPLTDRGFGYTF. The CDR3 DNA reads as TGTGCCAGCTCACCGCTAACAGACAGGGGGTTTGGCTACACCTTC.

This sequence joins TRBV27 and TRBJ1-5; the D is unclear. Trimming stripped 2 bases from V and 0 bases from J, with 8 bases between. The CDR3 is 15 amino acids. The germline V gene encodes CDR1 MNHEY and CDR2 SMNVEV (reference sequence). CDR3 bases: TGTGCCAGCAGTTTAGCCAGTAATAGCAATCAGCCCCAGCATTTT. Translation: CASSLASNSNQPQHF.

V is TRBV30 and J is TRBJ2-3; 7 bases line up with TRBD2. The V gene's germline CDR1 is GTSNPN and CDR2 SVGIG (reference sequence). CDR3 length: 15 amino acids. V lost 0 bases, J lost 3 bases, and 6 bases stayed unmatched. The CDR3 here is CAWSVLASGTDTQYF. For the CDR3, the DNA is TGTGCCTGGAGTGTATTGGCTAGCGGAACAGATACGCAGTATTTT.

This clone was observed a single time. The chain combines TRBV6-6 with TRBJ1-5; D might be TRBD1 (6 bases). CDR1 is MNHNY and CDR2 is SVGAGI in the germline V gene (reference sequence). The V and J ends lost 6 bases and 5 bases respectively, with 14 bases between them. This CDR3 region has 14 residues. The CDR3: CASRPGGGHQPQHF. In DNA, the CDR3 is TGTGCCAGCAGACCCGGGGGGGGGCATCAGCCCCAGCATTTT.

The gene calls are TRBV7-9 and TRBJ1-1; perhaps TRBD1 as D (6 bases). V was clipped by 6 bases and J by 11 bases, with 16 bases between them. The V gene's germline CDR1 is SEHNR and CDR2 FQNEAQ (reference sequence). CDR3 length: 12 amino acids. CDR3 protein: CASSLTQGMAFF. CDR3 sequence (DNA): TGTGCCAGCAGTCTCACCCAGGGGATGGCTTTCTTT.

CDR3 amino acids: CASSLLVGYGYTF. The DNA of the CDR3 is TGTGCCAGCAGTTTACTAGTCGGTTATGGCTACACCTTC. The chain has TRBV27 and TRBJ1-2; D unresolved. The germline gives CDR1 MNHEY, CDR2 SMNVEV (reference sequence). The CDR3 has 13 residues. V dropped 2 bases and J dropped 5 bases, with 9 bases sitting between them.

This chain joins TRBV5-5 and TRBJ1-1, with TRBD1 as a possible D gene (5 bases). The germline V and J ends were trimmed by 2 bases and 10 bases, with 15 bases remaining between them. Germline V gene data show CDR1 as SGHKS and CDR2 as YYEKEE (reference sequence). The CDR3 covers 13 residues. The CDR3 is CASSFQGYSAAFF. DNA for the CDR3: TGTGCCAGCAGCTTCCAGGGTTACAGCGCAGCTTTCTTT. Full variable domain (missing parts from reference TRBV5-5 and TRBJ1-1): DAGVTQSPTHLIKTRGQQVTLRCSPISGHKSVSWYQQVLGQGPQFIFQYYEKEERGRGNFPDRFSARQFPNYSSELNVNALLLGDSALYLCASSFQGYSAAFFGQGTRLTVV.

A few counts support this clone. The same CDR3 arises from other DNA sequences in this sample as well. This chain uses TRBV30 with TRBJ1-5, with no clear D. Trimming took off 3 bases at V and 2 bases at J, with 8 bases between the two ends. The CDR3 length is 13 residues. The V gene's germline CDR1 is GTSNPN and CDR2 SVGIG (reference sequence). CDR3 sequence: CAWSPGGNQPQHF. In DNA, the CDR3 is TGTGCCTGGAGCCCCGGGGGCAATCAGCCCCAGCATTTT.

This clone has just a few counts. The V and J genes are TRBV7-9 and TRBJ1-2; possibly TRBD1 for D (5 bases). This CDR3 comprises 17 residues. Trimming left V 1 base short and J 2 bases short, with 17 bases between. Germline V gene lookup returns CDR1 SEHNR and CDR2 FQNEAQ (reference sequence). The CDR3 region is CASSLGASPGLNYGYTF. The CDR3 region has the DNA TGTGCCAGCAGCTTAGGAGCTAGTCCAGGGCTCAACTATGGCTACACCTTC.

The CDR3 sequence is CASSLNAVTYNEQFF. The CDR3 nucleotides read TGCGCCAGCAGCTTGAACGCGGTAACCTACAATGAGCAGTTCTTC. V gene TRBV5-1 combines with J gene TRBJ2-1; unclear D gene. The V and J ends lost 1 base and 2 bases respectively, with 10 bases between them. The germline gives CDR1 SGHRS, CDR2 YFSETQ. CDR3 length equals 15 residues. The full variable domain, rest sourced from reference TRBV5-1 and TRBJ2-1, is KAGVTQTPRYLIKTRGQQVTLSCSPISGHRSVSWYQQTPGQGLQFLFEYFSETQRNKGNFPGRFSGRQFSNSRSEMNVSTLELGDSALYLCASSLNAVTYNEQFFGPGTRLTVL.

This clone was recorded a few times. The genes are TRBV5-1 and TRBJ2-1; 7 bases match TRBD2. CDR1 is SGHRS and CDR2 is YFSETQ in the germline V gene. Trimming cost V 3 bases and J 9 bases; bases outside gene matches: 6. The CDR3 is 13 amino acids. CDR3 region: CASSWGGRAEQFF. CDR3 DNA sequence: TGCGCCAGCAGCTGGGGGGGACGGGCTGAGCAGTTCTTC.

The rearrangement joins TRBV5-1 to TRBJ2-1; D is undetermined. Germline CDR1 SGHRS, CDR2 YFSETQ. The V gene lost 4 bases and the J gene lost 0 bases, with 8 bases spanning the gap. The CDR3 spans 14 residues. CDR3 coding DNA: TGCGCCAGCAGCGACATGAGCTCCTACAATGAGCAGTTCTTC. Translating gives CASSDMSSYNEQFF.

DNA for the CDR3: TGTGCCAGCAGCCCTCCCCCAGGGCAGACCTACGAGCAGTACTTC. It codes for CASSPPPGQTYEQYF. V gene TRBV11-2 combines with J gene TRBJ2-7, with D tentatively TRBD1 (5 bases). The germline gives CDR1 SGHAT, CDR2 FQNNGV. The V end was cut by 5 bases, the J end by 2 bases, with 16 bases between. The CDR3 runs to 15 residues.